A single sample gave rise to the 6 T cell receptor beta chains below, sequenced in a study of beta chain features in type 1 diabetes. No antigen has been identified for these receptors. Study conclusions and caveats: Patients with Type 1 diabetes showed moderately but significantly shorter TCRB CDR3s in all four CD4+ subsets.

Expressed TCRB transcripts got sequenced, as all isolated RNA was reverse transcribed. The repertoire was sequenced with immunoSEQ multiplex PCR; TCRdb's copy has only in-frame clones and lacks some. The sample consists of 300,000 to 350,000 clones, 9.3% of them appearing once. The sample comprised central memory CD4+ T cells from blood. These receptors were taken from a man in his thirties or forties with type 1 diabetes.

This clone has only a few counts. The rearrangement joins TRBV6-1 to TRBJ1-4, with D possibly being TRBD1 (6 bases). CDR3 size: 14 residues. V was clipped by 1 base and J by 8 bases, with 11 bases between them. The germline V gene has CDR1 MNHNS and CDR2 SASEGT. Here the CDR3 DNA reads TGTGCCAGCAGTGAAGGGACAGAGAGCGAAAAACTGTTTTTT. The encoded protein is CASSEGTESEKLFF.

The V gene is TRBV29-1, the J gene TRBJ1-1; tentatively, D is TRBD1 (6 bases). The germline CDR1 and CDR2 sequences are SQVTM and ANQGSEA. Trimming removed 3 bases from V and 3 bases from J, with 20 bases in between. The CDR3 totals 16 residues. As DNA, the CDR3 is TGCAGCGTTGATCGGGGCTGGACGAACAGGGACACTGAAGCTTTCTTT. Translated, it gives CSVDRGWTNRDTEAFF. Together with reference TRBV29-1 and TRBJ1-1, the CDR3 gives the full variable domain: SAVISQKPSRDICQRGTSLTIQCQVDSQVTMMFWYRQQPGQSLTLIATANQGSEATYESGFVIDKFPISRPNLTFSTLTVSNMSPEDSSIYLCSVDRGWTNRDTEAFFGQGTRLTVV.

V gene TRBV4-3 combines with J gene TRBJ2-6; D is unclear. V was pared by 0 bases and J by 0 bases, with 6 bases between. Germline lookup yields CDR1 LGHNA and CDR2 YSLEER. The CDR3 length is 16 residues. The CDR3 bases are TGCGCCAGCAGCCAAGATAGGAGCTCTGGGGCCAACGTCCTGACTTTC. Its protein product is CASSQDRSSGANVLTF.

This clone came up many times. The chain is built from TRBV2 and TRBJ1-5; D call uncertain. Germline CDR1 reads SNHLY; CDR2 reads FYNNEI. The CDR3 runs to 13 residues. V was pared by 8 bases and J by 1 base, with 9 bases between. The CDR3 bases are TGTGCCAGCGAGCCCGACAGCAATCAGCCCCAGCATTTT. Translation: CASEPDSNQPQHF.

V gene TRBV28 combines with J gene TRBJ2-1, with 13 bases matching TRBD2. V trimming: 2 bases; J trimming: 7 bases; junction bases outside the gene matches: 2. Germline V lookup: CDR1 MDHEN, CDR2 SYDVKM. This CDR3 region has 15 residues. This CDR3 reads CASSLATSGGNEQFF. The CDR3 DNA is TGTGCCAGCAGTTTAGCGACTAGCGGGGGGAATGAGCAGTTCTTC.

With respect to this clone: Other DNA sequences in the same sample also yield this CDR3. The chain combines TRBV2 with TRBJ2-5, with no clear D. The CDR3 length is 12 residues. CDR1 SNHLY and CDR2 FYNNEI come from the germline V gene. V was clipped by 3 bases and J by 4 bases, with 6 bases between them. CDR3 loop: CASSDSRETQYF. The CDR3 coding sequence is TGTGCCAGCAGTGACTCGCGAGAGACCCAGTACTTC.